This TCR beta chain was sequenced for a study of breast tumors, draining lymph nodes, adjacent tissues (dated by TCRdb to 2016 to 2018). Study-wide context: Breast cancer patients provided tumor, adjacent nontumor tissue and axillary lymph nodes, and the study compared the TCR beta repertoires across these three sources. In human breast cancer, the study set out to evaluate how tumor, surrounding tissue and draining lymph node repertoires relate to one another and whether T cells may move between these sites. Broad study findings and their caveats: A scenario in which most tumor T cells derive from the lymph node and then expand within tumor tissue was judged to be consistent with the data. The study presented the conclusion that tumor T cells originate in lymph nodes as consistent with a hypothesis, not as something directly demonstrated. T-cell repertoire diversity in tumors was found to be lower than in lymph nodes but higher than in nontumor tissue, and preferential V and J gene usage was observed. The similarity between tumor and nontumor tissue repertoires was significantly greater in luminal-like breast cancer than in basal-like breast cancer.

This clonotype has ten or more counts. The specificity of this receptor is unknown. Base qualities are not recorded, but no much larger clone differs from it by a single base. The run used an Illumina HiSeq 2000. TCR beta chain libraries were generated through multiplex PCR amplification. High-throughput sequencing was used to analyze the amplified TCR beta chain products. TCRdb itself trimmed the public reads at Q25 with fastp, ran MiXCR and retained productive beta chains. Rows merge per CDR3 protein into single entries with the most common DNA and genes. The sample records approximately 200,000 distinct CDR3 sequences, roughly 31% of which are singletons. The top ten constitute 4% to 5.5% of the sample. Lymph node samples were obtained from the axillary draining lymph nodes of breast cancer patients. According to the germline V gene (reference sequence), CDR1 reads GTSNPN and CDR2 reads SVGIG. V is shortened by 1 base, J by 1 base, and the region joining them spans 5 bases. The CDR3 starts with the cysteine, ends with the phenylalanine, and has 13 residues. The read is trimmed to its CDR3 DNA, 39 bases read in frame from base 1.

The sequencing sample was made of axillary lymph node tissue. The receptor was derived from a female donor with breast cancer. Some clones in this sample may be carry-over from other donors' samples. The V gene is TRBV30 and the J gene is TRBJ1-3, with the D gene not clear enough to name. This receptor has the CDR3 CAWSGLSGNTIYF. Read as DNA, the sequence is TGTGCCTGGAGTGGTCTATCTGGAAACACCATATATTTT.